Below, one T cell receptor (beta chain) is given with its context. Only a few counts were recorded for this clonotype. It lacks a known antigen. There are no base qualities to consult, and no much larger clone falls within one base. These data are taken from a study of blood T cells in healthy people across ages (dated by TCRdb to the mid-2010s). About the full investigation: In model experiments, roughly one uniquely barcoded TCR beta cDNA molecule per two T cells was captured by template switching. Age-related changes in TCR beta repertoire diversity were measured in the study by deep sequencing normalized with unique cDNA molecular identifiers. The donors were split into four age groups: young (average roughly 15 years), middle-aged (39), aged (approximately 60) and long-lived (approximately 80). Donors of different ages were randomly distributed across sequencing lanes to avoid experimental bias. The study analyzed two additional independent replicas of 1 million unique cDNA reads from the same blood draw for two donors, one aged 18 to 29 and one aged 80 or older.

Findings and caveats that apply to the study as a whole: Observed TCR beta diversity per million T cells fell roughly linearly with age, and a significant reduction was already apparent by age around 40. Estimates of total diversity based on one million sequenced T cells were considered lower bounds and underestimates. Compared with the aged group, the long-lived group had more naive CD4+ T cells, fewer expanded clones and increased TCR diversity, suggesting age selection. Observed TCR beta diversity correlated strongly with the percentage of naive T cells measured by flow cytometry. Because the CMV infection status of the donors was unknown, age-related changes in expanded clonotypes may potentially have been confounded. Because profiling used bulk unsorted PBMCs, naive and antigen-experienced compartments could not be compared conclusively.

Preparation of the library involved 5' RACE. Sequencing used an Illumina HiSeq 2500. The second PCR ran for about 7 to 11 cycles and used a J-beta primer mix along with a sample-barcoded 5' primer. A unique molecular identifier was introduced onto each TCR beta cDNA molecule by a template-switch 5' adaptor carrying 12 random nucleotides. At least 2.5 million CDR3-containing paired-end reads were obtained from each sample. The Mint cDNA synthesis kit, primed by a TRBC-specific oligonucleotide, was used to synthesize first-strand cDNA from all RNA. Following uracil-DNA glycosylase treatment, a first 18-cycle PCR with universal primers M1SS and BC2_uni_R was performed on all cDNA. The authors' pipeline ran thus. Each sample was normalized by randomly selecting 1 million high-quality reads, each carrying a distinct molecular identifier. Instead of being binned into consensus sequences, reads that shared molecular identifiers were thrown out. CDR3 identification, clonotype clustering and error correction used MiTCR with a Q25 quality threshold and the strictest error-elimination algorithm. A nonparametric unseen species model with Euler transformation was used to estimate a lower bound on total TCR beta diversity. TCRdb reanalyzed the raw reads on its own, using fastp at Q25 for trimming and MiXCR for clone calling, and kept in-frame beta chains. Here each entry gathers all rows of one CDR3 protein and keeps the most common genes and DNA. The V and J calls were not made by the authors but by TCRdb's processing. Recorded for this sample are 700,000 to 900,000 distinct CDR3 sequences; roughly 50% of them occurred a single time. The ten largest clones take up under 50% of the sample.

The germline V gene encodes CDR1 SGHRS and CDR2 YFSETQ. The CDR3 holds 15 amino acids from the cysteine to the phenylalanine. The read is trimmed to its CDR3 DNA, 45 bases read in frame from base 1. The junction shows trimming of 3 bases on V and 5 bases on J, and the gene matches do not reach 7 bases of it. Donors were approximately 42 systemically healthy Caucasian individuals from Russia aged roughly 6 to 90 years. Each donor gave about 9.2 milliliters of peripheral blood, drawn into EDTA-treated Vacutainer tubes. Ficoll-Paque density-gradient centrifugation was used to isolate PBMCs, with at least 6.5 million obtained per sample. Total RNA was extracted from PBMCs with Trizol reagent, with at least 6 micrograms obtained per sample. For every donor, an aliquot of PBMCs went through flow cytometry to measure the percentages of naive CD45RAhigh/CD27high T cells.

Rearrangement joined TRBV5-1 to TRBJ1-4; 7 middle bases align to TRBD1. The receptor was isolated from a man of 80 years or more in good health. Specimen: blood. The DNA sequence is as follows: TGCGCCAGCAGCTCAGAAGGGGGCCCCAATGAAAAACTGTTTTTT. This is translated as CASSSEGGPNEKLFF.